Listed below are T cell receptor beta chains from one sample, sequenced in a study of blood T cells in healthy people across ages. Each CDR3 protein is one row after TCRdb ran MiXCR on the 5' RACE reads. The top ten hold 20% to 25% of the sample, which has some 1.8 million distinct CDR3 sequences, 35% to 50% seen once. Material for sequencing was blood. The receptors derive from a human donor in good health. The conserved cysteine and the conserved F or W are not part of the CDR3 here. Fields, in order: V gene, J gene, CDR3 protein.

>TRBV6-5|TRBJ2-3
ASSRDRRTSPDTQY
>TRBV12-3/TRBV12-4|TRBJ1-2
ASSLDNSNYGYT
>TRBV4-3|TRBJ1-2
ASSQGIATFYGYT
>TRBV20-1|TRBJ2-3
SARATWSNTQY
>TRBV5-5|TRBJ2-5
ASSLRGQGAGETQY
>TRBV2|TRBJ2-5
ASSGRDRETQY
>TRBV20-1|TRBJ2-3
SAWDLTTDTQY
>TRBV5-1|TRBJ2-3
ASSFYYPGDTQY
>TRBV5-1|TRBJ1-3
ASSSGYGSGNTIY
>TRBV4-2|TRBJ2-7
ASSQDTGVNYEQY
>TRBV29-1|TRBJ2-1
SVERQALYNEQF
>TRBV6-5|TRBJ2-2
ASREWTGANTGELF
>TRBV4-3|TRBJ1-2
ASSQDEGGIYGYT
>TRBV20-1|TRBJ2-1
SAAGTSGGRTYNEQF
>TRBV5-1|TRBJ2-2
ASSSRGPYTGELF
>TRBV5-5|TRBJ2-1
ASIVHGGSYNEQF
>TRBV9|.
ASSERTGTTSYNEQY
>TRBV5-1|TRBJ2-3
ASSLSWGGGPTDTQY
>TRBV28|TRBJ2-7
ASSLKDHGVVYEQY
>TRBV7-8|TRBJ2-7
ASSLATDSIYEQY
>TRBV5-6|TRBJ2-1
ASSLATGSAEQF
>TRBV12-3/TRBV12-4|TRBJ2-5
ASSFLLDLETQY
>TRBV15|TRBJ2-5
ATRSTGTGLGQY
>TRBV24-1|TRBJ2-1
TTSDWDRESEQF
>TRBV11-2|TRBJ1-2
ASSFLPGGEAYGYT
>TRBV5-6|.
ASSRNSCYEQY
>TRBV7-2|TRBJ2-3
ASTSNRGRDTQY
>TRBV27|TRBJ2-1
ASSLLGDLYNEQF
>TRBV11-2|TRBJ2-1
ASSLIATGVSYNEQF
>TRBV15|TRBJ1-5
ATSRGRYSNQPQH
>TRBV4-3|TRBJ2-1
ASSLLGSGKGEQF
>TRBV11-3|TRBJ2-1
ASSLLRSGTPSYNEQF